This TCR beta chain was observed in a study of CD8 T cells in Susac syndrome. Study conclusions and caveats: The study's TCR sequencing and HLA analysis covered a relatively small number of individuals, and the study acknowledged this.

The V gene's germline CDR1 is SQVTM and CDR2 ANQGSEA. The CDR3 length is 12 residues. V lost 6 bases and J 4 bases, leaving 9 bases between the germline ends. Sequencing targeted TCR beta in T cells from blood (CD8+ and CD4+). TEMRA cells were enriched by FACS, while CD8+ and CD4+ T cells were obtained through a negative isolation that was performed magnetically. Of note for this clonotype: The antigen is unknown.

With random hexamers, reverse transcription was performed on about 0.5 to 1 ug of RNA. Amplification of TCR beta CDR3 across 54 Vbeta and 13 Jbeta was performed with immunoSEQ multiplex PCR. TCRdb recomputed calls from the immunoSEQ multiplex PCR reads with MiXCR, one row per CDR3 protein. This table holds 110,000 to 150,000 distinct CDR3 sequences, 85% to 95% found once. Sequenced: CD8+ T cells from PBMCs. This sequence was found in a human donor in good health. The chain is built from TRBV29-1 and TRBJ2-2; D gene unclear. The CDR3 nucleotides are TGCAGCGTCTACCTGGGCACCGGGGAGCTGTTTTTT. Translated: CSVYLGTGELFF.